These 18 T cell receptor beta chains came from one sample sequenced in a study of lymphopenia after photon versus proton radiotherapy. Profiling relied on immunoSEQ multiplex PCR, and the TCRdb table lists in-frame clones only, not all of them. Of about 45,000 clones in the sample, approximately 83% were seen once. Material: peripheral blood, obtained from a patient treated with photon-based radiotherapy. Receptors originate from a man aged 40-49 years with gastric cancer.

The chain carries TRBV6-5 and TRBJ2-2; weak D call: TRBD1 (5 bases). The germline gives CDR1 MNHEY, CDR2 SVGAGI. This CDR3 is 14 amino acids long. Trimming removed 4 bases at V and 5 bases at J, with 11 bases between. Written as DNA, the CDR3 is TGTGCCAGCAGTTTCCGACAGTTTACCGGGGAGCTGTTTTTT. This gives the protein CASSFRQFTGELFF.

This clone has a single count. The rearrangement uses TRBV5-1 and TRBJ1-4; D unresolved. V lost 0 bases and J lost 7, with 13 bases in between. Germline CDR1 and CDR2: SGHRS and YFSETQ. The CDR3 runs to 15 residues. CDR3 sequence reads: CASSLVGDWGEKLFF. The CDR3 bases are TGCGCCAGCAGCTTGGTTGGTGACTGGGGTGAAAAACTGTTTTTT.

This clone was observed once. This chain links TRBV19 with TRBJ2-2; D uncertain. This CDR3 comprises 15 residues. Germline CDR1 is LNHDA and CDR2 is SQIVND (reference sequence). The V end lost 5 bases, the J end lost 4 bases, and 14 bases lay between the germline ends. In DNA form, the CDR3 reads TGTGCCAGTAGTTCACGACGGGCTGTCACCGGGGAGCTGTTTTTT. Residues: CASSSRRAVTGELFF.

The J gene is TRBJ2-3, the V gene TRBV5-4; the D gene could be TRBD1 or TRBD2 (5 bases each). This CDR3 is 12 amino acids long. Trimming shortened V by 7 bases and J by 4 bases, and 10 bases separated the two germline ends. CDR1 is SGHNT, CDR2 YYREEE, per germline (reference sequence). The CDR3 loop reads CASGGWPDTQYF. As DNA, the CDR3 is TGTGCCAGCGGGGGATGGCCAGATACGCAGTATTTT.

CDR3 residues: CASSFTSGGGYEQYF. In DNA form, the CDR3 reads TGTGCCAGCAGTTTCACTAGCGGGGGGGGCTACGAGCAGTACTTC. J is TRBJ2-7 and V is TRBV27; 13 bases match TRBD2. Germline lookup yields CDR1 MNHEY and CDR2 SMNVEV (reference sequence). The ends lost 3 bases at V and 3 bases at J; junction bases unmatched: 2. This CDR3 spans 15 amino acids.

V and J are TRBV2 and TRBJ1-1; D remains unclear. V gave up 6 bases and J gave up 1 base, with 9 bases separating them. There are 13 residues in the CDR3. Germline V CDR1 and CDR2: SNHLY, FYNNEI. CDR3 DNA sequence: TGTGCCAGCAGCACAACAAGGAACACTGAAGCTTTCTTT. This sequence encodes CASSTTRNTEAFF.

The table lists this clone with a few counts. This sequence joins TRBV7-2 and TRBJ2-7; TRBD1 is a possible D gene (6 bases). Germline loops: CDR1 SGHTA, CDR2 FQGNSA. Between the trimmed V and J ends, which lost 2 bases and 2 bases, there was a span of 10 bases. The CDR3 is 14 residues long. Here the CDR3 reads CASSLTGWAYEQYF. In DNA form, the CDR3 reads TGTGCCAGCAGCTTAACAGGGTGGGCCTACGAGCAGTACTTC.

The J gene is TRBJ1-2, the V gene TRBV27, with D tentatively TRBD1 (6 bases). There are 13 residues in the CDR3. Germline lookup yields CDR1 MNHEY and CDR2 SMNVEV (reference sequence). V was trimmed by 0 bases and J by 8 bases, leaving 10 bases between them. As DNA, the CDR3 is TGTGCCAGCAGTTTATCGGGGGCGGGAGGCTACACCTTC. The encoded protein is CASSLSGAGGYTF.

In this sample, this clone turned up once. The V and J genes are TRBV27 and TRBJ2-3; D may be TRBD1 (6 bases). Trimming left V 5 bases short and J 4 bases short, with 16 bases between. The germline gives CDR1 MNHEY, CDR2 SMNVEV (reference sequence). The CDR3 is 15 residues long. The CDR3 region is CASSPNRVQPDTQYF. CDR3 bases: TGTGCCAGCAGTCCTAACAGGGTGCAGCCAGATACGCAGTATTTT.

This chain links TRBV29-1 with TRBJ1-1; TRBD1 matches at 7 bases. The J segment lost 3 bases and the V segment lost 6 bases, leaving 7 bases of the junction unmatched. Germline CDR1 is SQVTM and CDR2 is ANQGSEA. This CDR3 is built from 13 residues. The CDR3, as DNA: TGCAGCGTGGAACAGGGGCAGGACACTGAAGCTTTCTTT. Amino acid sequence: CSVEQGQDTEAFF.

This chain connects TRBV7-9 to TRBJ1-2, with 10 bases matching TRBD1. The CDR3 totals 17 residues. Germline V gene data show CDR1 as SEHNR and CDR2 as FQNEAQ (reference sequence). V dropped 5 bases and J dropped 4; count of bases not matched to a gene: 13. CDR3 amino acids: CASSLLRTGGKGYGYTF. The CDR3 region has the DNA TGTGCCAGCAGCCTCCTCCGGACAGGGGGAAAAGGCTATGGCTACACCTTC.

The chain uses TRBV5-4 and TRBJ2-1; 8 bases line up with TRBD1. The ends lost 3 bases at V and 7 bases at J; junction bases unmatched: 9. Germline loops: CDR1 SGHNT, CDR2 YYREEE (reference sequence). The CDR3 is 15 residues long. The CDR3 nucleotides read TGTGCCAGCAGCTCTTCCCGGACAGGGCGGAATGAGCAGTTCTTC. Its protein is CASSSSRTGRNEQFF.

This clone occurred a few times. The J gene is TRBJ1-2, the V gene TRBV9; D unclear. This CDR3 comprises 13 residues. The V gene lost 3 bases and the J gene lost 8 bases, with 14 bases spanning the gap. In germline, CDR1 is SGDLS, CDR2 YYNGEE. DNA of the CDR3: TGTGCCAGCAGCGACCAGCCAGGACGAGGCTACACCTTC. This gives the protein CASSDQPGRGYTF.

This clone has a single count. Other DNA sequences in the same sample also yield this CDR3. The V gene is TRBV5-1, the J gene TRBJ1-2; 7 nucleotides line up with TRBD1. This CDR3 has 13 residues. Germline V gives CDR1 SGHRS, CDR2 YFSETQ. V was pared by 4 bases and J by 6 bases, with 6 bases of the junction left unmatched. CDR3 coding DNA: TGCGCCAGCAGCCCTGGGACAGCGAATGGCTACACCTTC. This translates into CASSPGTANGYTF.

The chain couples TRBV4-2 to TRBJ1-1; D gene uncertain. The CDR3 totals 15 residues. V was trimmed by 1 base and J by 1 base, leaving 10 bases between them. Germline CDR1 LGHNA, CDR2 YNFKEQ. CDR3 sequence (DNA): TGTGCCAGCAGCCAAGCAGTAGCCTCGAACACTGAAGCTTTCTTT. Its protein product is CASSQAVASNTEAFF.

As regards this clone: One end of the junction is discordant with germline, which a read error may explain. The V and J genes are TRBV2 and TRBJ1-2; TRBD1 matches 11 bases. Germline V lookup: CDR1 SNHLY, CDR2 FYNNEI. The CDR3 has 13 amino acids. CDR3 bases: TGTGCCAGCAGAGAAGGGACAGGGGGTGGCTACACCTTC. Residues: CASREGTGGGYTF.

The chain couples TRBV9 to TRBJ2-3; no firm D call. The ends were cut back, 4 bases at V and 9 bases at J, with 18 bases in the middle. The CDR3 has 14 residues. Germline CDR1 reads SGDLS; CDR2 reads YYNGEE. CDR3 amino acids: CASSLESGIPTQYF. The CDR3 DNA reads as TGTGCCAGCAGCCTGGAGTCTGGGATTCCGACGCAGTATTTT.

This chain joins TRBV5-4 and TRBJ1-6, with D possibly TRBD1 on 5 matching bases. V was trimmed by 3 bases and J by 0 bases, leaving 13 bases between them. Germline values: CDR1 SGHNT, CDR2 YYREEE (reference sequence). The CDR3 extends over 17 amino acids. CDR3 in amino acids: CASSSQGASSYNSPLHF. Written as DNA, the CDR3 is TGTGCCAGCAGCTCCCAAGGGGCAAGCTCCTATAATTCACCCCTCCACTTT.